This T cell receptor beta chain was found in a study of post-analysis software for immune sequencing data. Every TCR beta cDNA library bore unique molecular identifiers. T cells numbering roughly 1 to 10 million gave rise to a few hundred thousand cDNA molecules. TCRdb reprocessed the PCR reads via MiXCR and lists one record per CDR3 protein. The profile shows roughly 410,000 distinct CDR3 sequences, roughly 36% of them singletons. In its sample, this clonotype was seen many times. Its antigen is unidentified. Relative to the germline gene, one junction end is altered; a read error may explain this. Germline V gene sequence: CDR1 SSHAT, CDR2 FNYEAQ (reference sequence). This CDR3 has 13 amino acids. Study-level findings and limits: Those with multiple sclerosis, the patient group, showed significantly lower normalized Chao1 diversity than controls. Samples from one preparation batch, clustered by F measure, grouped strongly together. With TRBV5-6, TRBV5-1 and TRBV20-1 included, several TRBV segments were more frequent in patients than in controls.

The sequenced material came from blood. The receptor comes from a girl aged 5 to 17 with multiple sclerosis. V gene TRBV7-7 combines with J gene TRBJ2-3; D remains unclear. The CDR3 DNA reads as TGTGCTAGCAGCTTAGAGGTCACAGATACGCAGTATTTT. Its protein is CASSLEVTDTQYF.